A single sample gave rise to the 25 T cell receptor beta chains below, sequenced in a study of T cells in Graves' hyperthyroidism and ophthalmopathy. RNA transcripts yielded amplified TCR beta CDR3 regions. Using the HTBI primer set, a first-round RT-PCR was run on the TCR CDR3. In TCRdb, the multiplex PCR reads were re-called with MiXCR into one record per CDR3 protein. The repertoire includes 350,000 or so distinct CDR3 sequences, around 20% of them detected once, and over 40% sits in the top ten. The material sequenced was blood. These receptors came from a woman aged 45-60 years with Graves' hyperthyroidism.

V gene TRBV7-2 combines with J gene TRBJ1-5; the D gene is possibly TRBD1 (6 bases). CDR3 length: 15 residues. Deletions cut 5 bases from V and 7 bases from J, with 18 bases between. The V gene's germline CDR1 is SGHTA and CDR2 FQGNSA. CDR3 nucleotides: TGTGCCAGCAGCCCGGGGCAGGGGAGATACCAGCCCCAGCATTTT. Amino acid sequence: CASSPGQGRYQPQHF. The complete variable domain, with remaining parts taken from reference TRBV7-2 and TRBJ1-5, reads GAGVSQSPSNKVTEKGKDVELRCDPISGHTALYWYRQSLGQGLEFLIYFQGNSAPDKSGLPSDRFSAERTGGSVSTLTIQRTQQEDSAVYLCASSPGQGRYQPQHFGDGTRLSIL.

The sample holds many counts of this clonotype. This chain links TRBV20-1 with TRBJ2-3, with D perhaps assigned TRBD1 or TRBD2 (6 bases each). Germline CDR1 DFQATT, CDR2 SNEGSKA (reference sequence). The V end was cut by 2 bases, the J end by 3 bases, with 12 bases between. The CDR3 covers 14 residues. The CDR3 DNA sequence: TGCAGTGCTAGAAGGGGGGCCAATACAGATACGCAGTATTTT. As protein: CSARRGANTDTQYF.

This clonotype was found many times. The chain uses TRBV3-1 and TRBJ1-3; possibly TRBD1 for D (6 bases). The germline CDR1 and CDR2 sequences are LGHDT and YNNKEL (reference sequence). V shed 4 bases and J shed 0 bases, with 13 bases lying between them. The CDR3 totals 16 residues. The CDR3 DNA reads TGTGCCAGCAGCCGGTTACAGGGTCTCTCTGGAAACACCATATATTTT. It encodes CASSRLQGLSGNTIYF.

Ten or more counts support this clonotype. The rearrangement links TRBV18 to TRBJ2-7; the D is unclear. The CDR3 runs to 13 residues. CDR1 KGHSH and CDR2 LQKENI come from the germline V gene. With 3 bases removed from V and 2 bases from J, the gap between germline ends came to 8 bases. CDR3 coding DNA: TGTGCCAGCTCACCGGCGGCAGCCTACGAGCAGTACTTC. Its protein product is CASSPAAAYEQYF.

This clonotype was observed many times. The CDR3 region has the DNA TGTGCCAGCAGTTTAAAACAGGGGGCTGGCTACACCTTC. This codes for CASSLKQGAGYTF. The chain joins TRBV28 to TRBJ1-2; TRBD1 matches 9 bases. CDR3 length: 13 residues. Germline CDR1 reads MDHEN; CDR2 reads SYDVKM. The V segment lost 2 bases and the J segment 7 bases; nucleotides outside the gene matches: 2.

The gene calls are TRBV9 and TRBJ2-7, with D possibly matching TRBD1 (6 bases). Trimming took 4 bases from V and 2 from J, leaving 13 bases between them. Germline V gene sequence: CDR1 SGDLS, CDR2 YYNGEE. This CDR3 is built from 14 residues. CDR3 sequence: CASSLQGFPYEQYF. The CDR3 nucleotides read TGTGCCAGCAGCCTTCAGGGGTTCCCCTACGAGCAGTACTTC.

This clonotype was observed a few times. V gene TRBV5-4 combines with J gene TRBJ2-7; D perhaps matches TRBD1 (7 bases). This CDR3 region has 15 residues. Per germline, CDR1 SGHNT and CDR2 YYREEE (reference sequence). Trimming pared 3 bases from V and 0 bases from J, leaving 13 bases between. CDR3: CASSWGAGGSYEQYF. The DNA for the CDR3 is TGTGCCAGCAGCTGGGGGGCAGGGGGCTCCTACGAGCAGTACTTC. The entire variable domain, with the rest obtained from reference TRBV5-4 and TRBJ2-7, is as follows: ETGVTQSPTHLIKTRGQQVTLRCSSQSGHNTVSWYQQALGQGPQFIFQYYREEENGRGNFPPRFSGLQFPNYSSELNVNALELDDSALYLCASSWGAGGSYEQYFGPGTRLTVT.

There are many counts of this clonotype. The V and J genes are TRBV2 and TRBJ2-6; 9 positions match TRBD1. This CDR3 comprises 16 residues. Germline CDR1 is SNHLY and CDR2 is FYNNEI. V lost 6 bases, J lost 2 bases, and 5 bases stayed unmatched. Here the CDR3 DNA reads TGTGCCAGCAGCCCCAGGACAGGGGCTGGGGCCAACGTCCTGACTTTC. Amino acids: CASSPRTGAGANVLTF.

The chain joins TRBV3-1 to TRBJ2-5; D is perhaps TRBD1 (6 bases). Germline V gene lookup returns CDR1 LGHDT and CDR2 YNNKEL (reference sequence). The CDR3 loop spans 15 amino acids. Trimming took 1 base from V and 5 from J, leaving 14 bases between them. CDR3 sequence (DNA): TGTGCCAGCAGCCAAGCCCCACAGGGTTGGGAGACCCAGTACTTC. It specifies CASSQAPQGWETQYF.

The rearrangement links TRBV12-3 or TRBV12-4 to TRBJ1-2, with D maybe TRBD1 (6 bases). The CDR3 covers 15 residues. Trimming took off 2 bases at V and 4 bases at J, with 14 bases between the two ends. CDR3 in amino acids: CASSLSQGRGYGYTF. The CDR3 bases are TGTGCCAGCAGTTTATCACAGGGCCGGGGCTATGGCTACACCTTC.

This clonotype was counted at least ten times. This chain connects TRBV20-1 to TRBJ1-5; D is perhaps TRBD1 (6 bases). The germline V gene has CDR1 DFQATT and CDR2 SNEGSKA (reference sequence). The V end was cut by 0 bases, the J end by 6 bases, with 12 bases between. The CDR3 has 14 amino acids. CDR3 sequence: CSARERGDVQPQHF. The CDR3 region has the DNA TGCAGTGCTAGAGAAAGGGGGGACGTTCAGCCCCAGCATTTT.

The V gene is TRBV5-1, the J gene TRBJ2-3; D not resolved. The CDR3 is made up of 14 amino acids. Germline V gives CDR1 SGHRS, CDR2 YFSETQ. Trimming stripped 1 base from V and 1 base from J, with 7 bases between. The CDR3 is CASSLLQRTDTQYF. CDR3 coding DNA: TGCGCCAGCAGCTTGTTACAGCGCACAGATACGCAGTATTTT. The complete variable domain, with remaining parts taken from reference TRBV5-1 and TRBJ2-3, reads KAGVTQTPRYLIKTRGQQVTLSCSPISGHRSVSWYQQTPGQGLQFLFEYFSETQRNKGNFPGRFSGRQFSNSRSEMNVSTLELGDSALYLCASSLLQRTDTQYFGPGTRLTVL.

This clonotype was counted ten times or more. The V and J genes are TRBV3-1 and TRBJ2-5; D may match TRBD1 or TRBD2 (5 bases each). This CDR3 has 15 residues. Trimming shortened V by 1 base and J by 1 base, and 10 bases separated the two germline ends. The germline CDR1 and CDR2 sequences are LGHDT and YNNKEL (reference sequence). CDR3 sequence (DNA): TGTGCCAGCAGCCAAGCCCCCGGGGCCCAAGAGACCCAGTACTTC. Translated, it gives CASSQAPGAQETQYF.

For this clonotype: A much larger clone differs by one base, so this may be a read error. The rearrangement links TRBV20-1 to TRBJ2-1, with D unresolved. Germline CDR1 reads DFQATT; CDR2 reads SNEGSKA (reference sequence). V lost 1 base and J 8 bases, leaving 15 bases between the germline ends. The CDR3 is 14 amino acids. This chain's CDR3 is CSARGGRPVYEQFF. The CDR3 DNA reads TGCAGTGCTAGAGGAGGACGGCCCGTGTATGAGCAGTTCTTC.

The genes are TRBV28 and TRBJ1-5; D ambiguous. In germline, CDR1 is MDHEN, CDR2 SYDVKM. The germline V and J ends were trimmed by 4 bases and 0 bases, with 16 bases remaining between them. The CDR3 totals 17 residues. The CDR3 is CASSYLSGIDSNQPQHF. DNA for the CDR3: TGTGCCAGCAGTTACCTCTCCGGGATAGATAGCAATCAGCCCCAGCATTTT.

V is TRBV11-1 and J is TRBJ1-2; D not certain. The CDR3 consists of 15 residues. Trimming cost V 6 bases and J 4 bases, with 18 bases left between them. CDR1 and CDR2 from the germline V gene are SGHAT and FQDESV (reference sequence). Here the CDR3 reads CASSTRPGTGYGYTF. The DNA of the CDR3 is TGTGCCAGCAGTACTAGACCGGGAACGGGCTATGGCTACACCTTC.

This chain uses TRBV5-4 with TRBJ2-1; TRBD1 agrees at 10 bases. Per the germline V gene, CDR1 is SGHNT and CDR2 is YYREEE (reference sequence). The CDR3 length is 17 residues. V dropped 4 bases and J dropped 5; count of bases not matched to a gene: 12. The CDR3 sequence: CASSAAWGQGINNEQFF. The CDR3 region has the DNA TGTGCCAGCAGCGCCGCGTGGGGACAGGGGATAAACAATGAGCAGTTCTTC.

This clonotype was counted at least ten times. CDR3 protein: CASTDPGALGNQPQHF. CDR3 nucleotides: TGTGCCAGCACAGATCCGGGGGCATTGGGCAATCAGCCCCAGCATTTT. The chain recombines TRBV6-2 or TRBV6-3 with TRBJ1-5; perhaps TRBD1 as D (6 bases). This CDR3 comprises 16 residues. Germline lookup yields CDR1 MNHEY and CDR2 SVGEGT. Trimming cost V 7 bases and J 2 bases, with 18 bases left between them.

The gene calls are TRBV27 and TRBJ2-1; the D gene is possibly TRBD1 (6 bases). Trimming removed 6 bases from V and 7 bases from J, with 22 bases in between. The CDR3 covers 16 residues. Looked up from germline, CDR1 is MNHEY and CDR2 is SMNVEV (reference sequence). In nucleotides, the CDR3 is TGTGCCAGCAGGCGCGCCGGGACACCTGGTTCGAATGAGCAGTTCTTC. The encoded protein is CASRRAGTPGSNEQFF.

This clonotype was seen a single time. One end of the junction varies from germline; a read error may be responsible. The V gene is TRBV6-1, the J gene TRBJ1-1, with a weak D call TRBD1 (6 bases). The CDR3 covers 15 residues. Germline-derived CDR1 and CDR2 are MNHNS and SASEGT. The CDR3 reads CASSEMGRGNTEAFF. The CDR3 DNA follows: TGCGCCAGCAGTGAGATGGGCAGGGGGAACACTGAAGCTTTCTTT.

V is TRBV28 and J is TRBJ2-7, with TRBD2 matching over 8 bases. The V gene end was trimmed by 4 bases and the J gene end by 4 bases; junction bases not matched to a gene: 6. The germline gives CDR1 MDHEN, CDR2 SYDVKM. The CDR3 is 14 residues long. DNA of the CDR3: TGTGCCAGCAGTTCCCGACTAGCGCGGTACGAGCAGTACTTC. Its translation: CASSSRLARYEQYF.

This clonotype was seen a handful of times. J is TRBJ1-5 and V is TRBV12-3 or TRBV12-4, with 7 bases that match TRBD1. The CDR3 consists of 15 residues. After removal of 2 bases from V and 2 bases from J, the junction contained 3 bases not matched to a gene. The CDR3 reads CASSLRQGGNQPQHF. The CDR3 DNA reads TGTGCCAGCAGTTTAAGACAGGGCGGCAATCAGCCCCAGCATTTT.

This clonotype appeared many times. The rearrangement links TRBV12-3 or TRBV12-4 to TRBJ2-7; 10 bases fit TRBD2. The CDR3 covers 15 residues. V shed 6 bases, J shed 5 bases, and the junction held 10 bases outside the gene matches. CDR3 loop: CASRSRSTSGNEQYF. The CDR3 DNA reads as TGTGCCAGCAGGTCTAGGAGTACTAGCGGGAACGAGCAGTACTTC.

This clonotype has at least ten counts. The CDR3 sequence: CAWSGEILHF. In DNA form, the CDR3 reads TGTGCCTGGAGTGGGGAGATACTCCACTTT. The V gene is TRBV30, the J gene TRBJ1-6; no definite D call. Trimming stripped 1 base from V and 16 bases from J, with 8 bases between. The germline V gene encodes CDR1 GTSNPN and CDR2 SVGIG (reference sequence). The CDR3 covers 10 residues.

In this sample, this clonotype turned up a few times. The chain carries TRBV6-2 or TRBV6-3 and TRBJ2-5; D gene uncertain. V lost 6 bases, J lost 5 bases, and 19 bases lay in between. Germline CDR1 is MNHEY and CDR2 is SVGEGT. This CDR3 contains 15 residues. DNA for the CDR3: TGTGCCAGCAGCCCCCCAGTAGGCCGGTGGGAGACCCAGTACTTC. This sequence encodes CASSPPVGRWETQYF.